The rows below give T cell receptor beta chains drawn from one sample of a study of beta chain features in type 1 diabetes. The assay was immunoSEQ multiplex PCR, and TCRdb's table has in-frame clones only and misses some. The table has about 150,000 clones, about 8.1% seen once. The sample consisted of central memory CD4+ T cells from blood. The source is a young man in good health. CDR3s include the opening cysteine and the closing phenylalanine or tryptophan. A D gene is named only where the DNA matches it firmly. For some rows the clone size is stated as once, few or many, or as a class when expanded; others skip it.

size: .; V: TRBV27; J: TRBJ2-7; D: TRBD1; CDR3: CASSFNPGQIVYEQYF; DNA: TGTGCCAGCAGTTTCAACCCGGGACAGATTGTCTACGAGCAGTACTTC
size: many; V: TRBV7-2; J: TRBJ1-6; D: .; CDR3: CASSLAPGDSPLHF; DNA: TGTGCCAGCAGCTTAGCGCCGGGGGATTCACCCCTCCACTTT
size: .; V: TRBV2; J: TRBJ1-4; D: .; CDR3: CASNKDGLEGEKLFF; DNA: TGTGCCAGCAACAAGGACGGCCTGGAGGGAGAAAAACTGTTTTTT
size: few; V: TRBV7-8; J: TRBJ2-3; D: .; CDR3: CASSPRTDTQYF; DNA: TGTGCCAGCAGCCCCAGGACAGATACGCAGTATTTT
size: .; V: TRBV7-3; J: TRBJ1-1; D: .; CDR3: CASSLVGGQGEAFF; DNA: TGTGCCAGCAGCTTAGTCGGGGGGCAGGGTGAAGCTTTCTTT
size: .; V: TRBV4-1; J: TRBJ2-1; D: TRBD2; CDR3: CASSQVGAGGPNEQFF; DNA: TGCGCCAGCAGCCAAGTAGGCGCGGGGGGGCCCAATGAGCAGTTCTTC
size: .; V: TRBV7-2; J: TRBJ2-5; D: TRBD2; CDR3: CASSLATSGGGQETQYF; DNA: TGTGCCAGCAGCTTAGCAACTAGCGGGGGGGGACAAGAGACCCAGTACTTC
size: few; V: TRBV7-3; J: TRBJ2-1; D: TRBD2; CDR3: CASSLELGLAGINEQFF; DNA: TGTGCCAGCAGCCTCGAACTCGGACTAGCGGGAATTAATGAGCAGTTCTTC
size: few; V: TRBV29-1; J: TRBJ2-2; D: TRBD1; CDR3: CSVATGGEIGELFF; DNA: TGCAGCGTGGCGACAGGGGGCGAAATCGGGGAGCTGTTTTTT
size: few; V: TRBV5-1; J: TRBJ2-7; D: TRBD1; CDR3: CASSAQGASYEQYF; DNA: TGCGCCAGCAGCGCACAGGGGGCCTCCTACGAGCAGTACTTC
size: many; V: TRBV15; J: TRBJ2-7; D: .; CDR3: CATSYSSGYEQYF; DNA: TGTGCCACCAGTTACAGTTCAGGCTACGAGCAGTACTTC
size: many; V: TRBV7-2; J: TRBJ2-5; D: TRBD1; CDR3: CASSQTGPGETQYF; DNA: TGTGCCAGCAGCCAGACAGGGCCCGGGGAGACCCAGTACTTC
size: many; V: TRBV28; J: TRBJ1-6; D: TRBD1; CDR3: CASLIRGPNSPLHF; DNA: TGTGCCAGCTTGATCAGGGGGCCAAATTCACCCCTCCACTTT
size: .; V: TRBV7-2; J: TRBJ2-3; D: .; CDR3: CASSLGGTLTDTQYF; DNA: TGTGCCAGCAGCTTAGGCGGAACCCTCACAGATACGCAGTATTTT
size: .; V: TRBV4-1; J: TRBJ2-7; D: TRBD1; CDR3: CASSAGTGEWYEQYF; DNA: TGCGCCAGCAGCGCGGGTACAGGGGAGTGGTACGAGCAGTACTTC
size: many; V: TRBV19; J: TRBJ2-7; D: TRBD2; CDR3: CASSKNREGSYEQYF; DNA: TGTGCCAGTAGTAAGAACCGGGAGGGTTCCTACGAGCAGTACTTC
size: .; V: TRBV4-3; J: TRBJ1-4; D: TRBD1; CDR3: CASSRDTGDNEKLFF; DNA: TGCGCCAGCAGCCGAGATACAGGGGATAATGAAAAACTGTTTTTT
size: many; V: TRBV7-2; J: TRBJ2-3; D: TRBD2; CDR3: CATGVAGAPDTQYF; DNA: TGTGCCACAGGAGTAGCGGGAGCCCCGGATACGCAGTATTTT
size: .; V: TRBV11-1; J: TRBJ2-3; D: .; CDR3: CASSLGWGGTDTQYF; DNA: TGTGCCAGCAGCTTAGGCTGGGGGGGCACAGATACGCAGTATTTT
size: few; V: TRBV18; J: TRBJ1-3; D: .; CDR3: CASSGEAGNTIYF; DNA: TGTGCCAGCTCAGGGGAGGCTGGAAACACCATATATTTT
size: many; V: TRBV13; J: TRBJ2-1; D: TRBD2; CDR3: CASSLRLAGEQFF; DNA: TGTGCCAGCAGCTTGCGACTAGCTGGTGAGCAGTTCTTC
size: few; V: TRBV5-4; J: TRBJ1-4; D: TRBD1; CDR3: CASSLGAQGAREKLFF; DNA: TGTGCCAGCAGCTTGGGGGCGCAGGGGGCTAGGGAAAAACTGTTTTTT
size: .; V: TRBV19; J: TRBJ2-1; D: .; CDR3: CASSIDDSTLVQFF; DNA: TGTGCCAGTAGTATAGATGACAGCACCTTGGTGCAGTTCTTC
size: .; V: TRBV5-1; J: TRBJ2-2; D: TRBD1; CDR3: CASSSQTGMNTGELFF; DNA: TGCGCCAGCAGCTCACAGACAGGGATGAACACCGGGGAGCTGTTTTTT
size: .; V: TRBV9; J: TRBJ2-7; D: .; CDR3: CASSVEGGPKYEQYF; DNA: TGTGCCAGCAGCGTGGAGGGGGGGCCAAAGTACGAGCAGTACTTC
size: few; V: TRBV5-4; J: TRBJ2-5; D: TRBD2; CDR3: CASSLGTSGAVETQYF; DNA: TGTGCCAGCAGCTTGGGGACTAGCGGGGCGGTGGAGACCCAGTACTTC
size: .; V: TRBV5-1; J: TRBJ2-1; D: .; CDR3: CASRAGGANEQFF; DNA: TGCGCCAGCAGAGCCGGAGGCGCCAATGAGCAGTTCTTC
size: few; V: TRBV28; J: TRBJ2-1; D: TRBD2; CDR3: CASSWGGNSYNEQFF; DNA: TGTGCCAGCAGTTGGGGGGGTAACTCCTACAATGAGCAGTTCTTC
size: .; V: TRBV30; J: TRBJ1-2; D: .; CDR3: CAWSQGFDYGYTF; DNA: TGTGCCTGGAGTCAGGGGTTTGACTATGGCTACACCTTC
size: .; V: TRBV15; J: TRBJ2-7; D: .; CDR3: CATSRLQGYEQYF; DNA: TGTGCCACCAGCAGGCTACAGGGCTACGAGCAGTACTTC
size: .; V: TRBV29-1; J: TRBJ2-3; D: TRBD2; CDR3: CSTVPTSEGTDTQYF; DNA: TGCAGCACCGTCCCGACTAGCGAGGGCACAGATACGCAGTATTTT
size: few; V: TRBV14; J: TRBJ2-2; D: .; CDR3: CASSQEEWTGELFF; DNA: TGTGCCAGCAGCCAAGAAGAGTGGACCGGGGAGCTGTTTTTT
size: .; V: TRBV4-3; J: TRBJ2-2; D: .; CDR3: CASSQRGLPHTGELFF; DNA: TGCGCCAGCAGCCAAAGGGGCCTACCCCACACCGGGGAGCTGTTTTTT
size: many; V: TRBV7-2; J: TRBJ2-3; D: .; CDR3: CASSLGPSTWDTQYF; DNA: TGTGCCAGCAGCTTAGGTCCTAGTACCTGGGATACGCAGTATTTT
size: few; V: TRBV19; J: TRBJ2-3; D: .; CDR3: CASNNRFSTDTQYF; DNA: TGTGCCAGTAACAACAGGTTTTCCACAGATACGCAGTATTTT
size: .; V: TRBV5-4; J: TRBJ1-2; D: .; CDR3: CASSLSQGTAYGYTF; DNA: TGTGCCAGCAGCTTGTCGCAGGGAACAGCCTATGGCTACACCTTC
size: .; V: TRBV28; J: TRBJ2-2; D: TRBD1; CDR3: CASGTANTGELFF; DNA: TGTGCCAGCGGGACAGCGAACACCGGGGAGCTGTTTTTT
size: few; V: TRBV4-3; J: TRBJ1-2; D: .; CDR3: CASSQDGFGQSYGYTF; DNA: TGCGCCAGCAGCCAAGATGGGTTCGGACAATCCTATGGCTACACCTTC
size: .; V: TRBV9; J: TRBJ1-1; D: .; CDR3: CASSVASESTEAFF; DNA: TGTGCCAGCAGCGTAGCTTCGGAGAGCACTGAAGCTTTCTTT
size: few; V: TRBV9; J: TRBJ1-5; D: .; CDR3: CASSRQDSNQPQHF; DNA: TGTGCCAGCAGCAGACAAGATAGCAATCAGCCCCAGCATTTT
size: .; V: TRBV7-9; J: TRBJ2-1; D: TRBD2; CDR3: CASSGDWGGHEQFF; DNA: TGTGCCAGCAGCGGGGACTGGGGGGGTCATGAGCAGTTCTTC
size: few; V: TRBV4-2; J: TRBJ2-7; D: TRBD1; CDR3: CASSQYRGSSYEQYF; DNA: TGTGCCAGCAGCCAATACAGGGGGAGCTCCTACGAGCAGTACTTC
size: few; V: TRBV9; J: TRBJ1-2; D: TRBD1; CDR3: CASSAGQGTNYGYTF; DNA: TGTGCCAGCAGCGCTGGACAGGGGACTAACTATGGCTACACCTTC
size: many; V: TRBV27; J: TRBJ2-2; D: .; CDR3: CASSLFRGGSGELFF; DNA: TGTGCCAGCAGTTTGTTTAGGGGAGGATCCGGGGAGCTGTTTTTT
size: .; V: TRBV28; J: TRBJ2-3; D: TRBD2; CDR3: CASSLSAGGPLDTQYF; DNA: TGTGCCAGCAGTTTATCGGCGGGGGGGCCATTAGATACGCAGTATTTT
size: .; V: TRBV4-2; J: TRBJ1-4; D: .; CDR3: CASSPTKGNEKLFF; DNA: TGTGCCAGCAGCCCGACAAAGGGGAATGAAAAACTGTTTTTT
size: few; V: TRBV2; J: TRBJ1-5; D: .; CDR3: CASSDQHTINQPQHF; DNA: TGTGCCAGCAGTGACCAGCATACTATCAATCAGCCCCAGCATTTT
size: few; V: TRBV10-3; J: TRBJ1-6; D: TRBD1; CDR3: CAIRNRDRDNSPLHF; DNA: TGTGCCATCAGAAACCGGGACAGGGATAATTCACCCCTCCACTTT
size: few; V: TRBV7-2; J: TRBJ2-3; D: .; CDR3: CASSSRIQGAGTDTQYF; DNA: TGTGCCAGCAGTTCCCGCATACAGGGAGCGGGCACAGATACGCAGTATTTT
size: many; V: TRBV4-3; J: TRBJ1-5; D: TRBD1; CDR3: CASSQRTGDNQPQHF; DNA: TGCGCCAGCAGCCAAAGGACAGGGGATAATCAGCCCCAGCATTTT
size: few; V: TRBV5-6; J: TRBJ1-4; D: TRBD1; CDR3: CADQKETGGKGNEKLFF; DNA: TGTGCCGATCAAAAGGAGACAGGGGGCAAGGGTAATGAAAAACTGTTTTTT
size: .; V: TRBV27; J: TRBJ1-2; D: TRBD1; CDR3: CASRGSGQGNGYTF; DNA: TGTGCCAGCAGGGGATCTGGACAGGGGAATGGCTACACCTTC
size: many; V: TRBV11-2; J: TRBJ2-5; D: TRBD2; CDR3: CASSFASGGPEETQYF; DNA: TGTGCCAGCAGCTTCGCTAGCGGGGGCCCCGAGGAGACCCAGTACTTC
size: .; V: TRBV5-1; J: TRBJ1-2; D: .; CDR3: CASSPGLERAGDGYTF; DNA: TGCGCCAGCAGCCCGGGCTTAGAGCGGGCCGGGGATGGCTACACCTTC
size: .; V: TRBV29-1; J: TRBJ1-4; D: .; CDR3: CSGGGETDNEKLFF; DNA: TGCAGCGGGGGGGGAGAGACAGATAATGAAAAACTGTTTTTT